The text below deals with one T cell receptor beta chain. Its antigen is unidentified. The PCR was carried out with 60 Vbeta primers and 13 Jbeta primers. Sequencing was performed with immunoSEQ multiplex PCR; in TCRdb, only in-frame clones are kept and a portion is missing. The ten most abundant clones cover 1.5% to 2% of a sample with around 140,000 clones. This entry comes from a study of cytomegalovirus exposure and HLA in healthy donors. Regarding the study as a whole: With later analysis, a missense DCLRE1C variant became linked to TCR beta V- and J-gene trimming. Later analysis showed TCR association rates varying by HLA locus, highest for DRB1 and lowest for HLA-C.

Trimming took 3 bases from V and 9 from J, leaving 12 bases between them. Germline loops: CDR1 ENHRY, CDR2 SYGVKD. This CDR3 spans 13 amino acids. Sample: PBMCs. The TCR sequence derives from a man in his late teens or twenties in good health and CMV-seronegative. V is TRBV10-3 and J is TRBJ2-1; D not certain. CDR3 sequence reads: CAISDMLGIEQFF. In nucleotides, the CDR3 is TGTGCCATCAGTGACATGTTGGGCATTGAGCAGTTCTTC.